Each of the 21 T cell receptor beta chains below was sequenced from the same sample in a study of blood T cell repertoires in COVID-19 (dated by TCRdb to 2018 to 2021). Receptors were amplified or captured by the immunoSEQ multiplex PCR assay. TCRdb holds this immuneACCESS table with in-frame rearrangements only. Some clones are missing; in checked studies, unresolved V genes explain under half, and the rest has no known cause. The sample profile shows some 290,000 clones; around 90% of them were found once. The ten largest account for roughly 2.8% of the sample. Sequenced: peripheral blood. These TCRs come from a woman between 25 and 40 years old with COVID-19, enrolled during active disease.

The chain recombines TRBV6-1 with TRBJ1-1; D is uncertain. The CDR3 has 13 residues. Per the germline V gene, CDR1 is MNHNS and CDR2 is SASEGT. Deletions cut 3 bases from V and 4 bases from J, with 9 bases between. The CDR3 protein is CASSDGRVTEAFF. The CDR3 DNA follows: TGTGCCAGCAGTGATGGGCGGGTCACTGAAGCTTTCTTT.

This chain joins TRBV27 and TRBJ2-4; D may be TRBD1 (6 bases). The germline gives CDR1 MNHEY, CDR2 SMNVEV (reference sequence). This CDR3 is 13 amino acids long. The V end lost 6 bases, the J end lost 7 bases, and 13 bases lay between the germline ends. CDR3 amino acids: CASSLGQNNIQYF. CDR3 DNA: TGTGCCAGCAGCCTTGGACAGAACAACATTCAGTACTTC.

Concerning this clone itself: The identical CDR3 is also encoded by other nucleotide sequences in the sample. V usage is TRBV4-1 and J usage is TRBJ2-2, with 14 bases fitting TRBD2. There are 18 residues in the CDR3. The germline V gene has CDR1 MGHRA and CDR2 YSYEKL. Trimming cost V 1 base and J 5 bases; bases outside gene matches: 6. This chain's CDR3 is CASSQGGLAGVGTGELFF. CDR3 coding DNA: TGCGCCAGCAGCCAAGGGGGACTAGCGGGAGTAGGGACCGGGGAGCTGTTTTTT.

This clone showed up just once. The chain recombines TRBV27 with TRBJ1-1, with D uncertain. Germline V gene sequence: CDR1 MNHEY, CDR2 SMNVEV (reference sequence). The CDR3 sequence is 20 residues long. Trimming cost V 2 bases and J 0 bases, with 25 bases left between them. The CDR3 reads CASSLRALARAPLMNTEAFF. The CDR3 DNA reads as TGTGCCAGCAGTTTACGGGCCTTAGCGAGGGCGCCCCTCATGAACACTGAAGCTTTCTTT.

This clone appeared once. The chain carries TRBV2 and TRBJ2-3; 13 bases fit TRBD2. The V and J ends lost 6 bases and 4 bases, in that order; junction bases with no gene match: 4. Germline CDR1 reads SNHLY; CDR2 reads FYNNEI. This CDR3 is 15 amino acids long. CDR3 protein: CASRPTSGRADTQYF. The CDR3 DNA is TGTGCCAGCAGGCCTACTAGCGGGAGGGCAGATACGCAGTATTTT.

This clone has a single count. CDR3 amino acids: CAWSVGQYNEQFF. The CDR3 nucleotides read TGTGCCTGGAGTGTCGGACAGTACAATGAGCAGTTCTTC. The rearrangement uses TRBV30 and TRBJ2-1; D is possibly TRBD1 (6 bases). Germline V gene lookup returns CDR1 GTSNPN and CDR2 SVGIG (reference sequence). The CDR3 is 13 residues long. V was trimmed by 0 bases and J by 4 bases, leaving 7 bases between them.

The genes are TRBV2 and TRBJ1-1; D is unclear. The CDR3 has 14 amino acids. V was clipped by 7 bases and J by 1 base, with 13 bases between them. CDR1 and CDR2 (germline): SNHLY, FYNNEI. Here the CDR3 reads CASMFGGPNTEAFF. The CDR3 DNA sequence: TGTGCCAGCATGTTTGGCGGTCCGAACACTGAAGCTTTCTTT.

V usage is TRBV6-1 and J usage is TRBJ1-2; 7 bases line up with TRBD1. In germline, CDR1 is MNHNS, CDR2 SASEGT. J was trimmed by 5 bases and V by 1 base; bases with no gene match: 10. This CDR3 has 16 residues. Here the CDR3 reads CASSEGYGTEIYGYTF. The CDR3 DNA sequence: TGTGCCAGCAGTGAAGGGTACGGGACAGAAATTTATGGCTACACCTTC.

This clone was observed a single time. The CDR3 bases are TGTGCCAGCAGCTTGGGGGGACAGGGTGGTTATCAGCCCCAGCATTTT. This gives the protein CASSLGGQGGYQPQHF. The chain has TRBV5-6 and TRBJ1-5; 9 bases align to TRBD1. CDR3 length: 16 amino acids. Per the germline V gene, CDR1 is SGHDT and CDR2 is YYEEEE. The V and J ends lost 0 bases and 5 bases, in that order; junction bases with no gene match: 6.

This clone was counted once. This sample includes further DNA sequences coding for the same CDR3. This chain uses TRBV3-1 (or the pseudogene TRBV3-2) with TRBJ2-3; D is unclear. The CDR3 spans 12 residues. Trimming pared 1 base from V and 8 bases from J, leaving 7 bases between. Germline V gene lookup returns CDR1 LGHDT and CDR2 YNNKEL (reference sequence). CDR3 sequence: CASSQGGVTQYF. Written as DNA, the CDR3 is TGTGCCAGCAGCCAAGGAGGCGTTACGCAGTATTTT.

The chain has TRBV20-1 and TRBJ2-1, with a possible D match to TRBD2 (5 bases). The germline gives CDR1 DFQATT, CDR2 SNEGSKA (reference sequence). The length of the CDR3 is 14 residues. The V and J ends lost 3 bases and 2 bases respectively, with 11 bases between them. The CDR3 spells CSASAAEAYNEQFF. For the CDR3, the DNA is TGCAGTGCTAGTGCCGCGGAGGCCTACAATGAGCAGTTCTTC.

CDR3 region: CASTQLAGQADTQYF. The CDR3 region has the DNA TGTGCCAGCACCCAACTAGCGGGACAAGCAGATACGCAGTATTTT. The gene calls are TRBV28 and TRBJ2-3; 10 bases agree with TRBD2. Germline V CDR1 and CDR2: MDHEN, SYDVKM. The CDR3 is made up of 15 amino acids. V lost 7 bases, J lost 4 bases, and 8 bases stayed unmatched.

The chain combines TRBV4-1 with TRBJ1-2, with TRBD1 matching 7 bases. The germline gives CDR1 MGHRA, CDR2 YSYEKL. The CDR3 is 15 amino acids. The trim removed 4 bases at V and 7 bases at J, leaving 12 bases unmatched. CDR3 sequence: CASSRTLFDRVGYTF. The CDR3 bases are TGCGCCAGCAGCCGTACTCTTTTCGACAGGGTTGGCTACACCTTC.

This sequence joins TRBV4-1 and TRBJ2-1; 10 bases agree with TRBD2. Germline assignment: CDR1 MGHRA and CDR2 YSYEKL. Trimming at V came to 0 bases and at J to 5 bases, leaving 4 bases not matched to a gene. The CDR3 is made up of 16 amino acids. The CDR3 sequence: CASSQERTSGNNEQFF. The DNA of the CDR3 is TGCGCCAGCAGCCAAGAGAGGACTAGCGGAAACAATGAGCAGTTCTTC.

This rearrangement joins TRBV7-3 to TRBJ1-1, with 9 bases identical to TRBD1. CDR1 SGHTA and CDR2 FQGTGA come from the germline V gene. Trimming at V came to 5 bases and at J to 2 bases, leaving 3 bases not matched to a gene. The CDR3 runs 14 residues. CDR3: CASSQTGGNTEAFF. The CDR3 DNA follows: TGTGCCAGCAGCCAAACAGGGGGCAACACTGAAGCTTTCTTT. Based on the CDR3 plus reference TRBV7-3 and TRBJ1-1, the full variable domain is GAGVSQTPSNKVTEKGKYVELRCDPISGHTALYWYRQSLGQGPEFLIYFQGTGAADDSGLPNDRFFAVRPEGSVSTLKIQRTERGDSAVYLCASSQTGGNTEAFFGQGTRLTVV.

The CDR3 loop reads CASSLTGARGKLFF. CDR3 in DNA: TGTGCCAGCAGTCTGACAGGGGCGCGGGGAAAACTGTTTTTT. V is TRBV27 and J is TRBJ1-4; 8 positions match TRBD1. The CDR3 has 14 amino acids. The trim removed 5 bases at V and 10 bases at J, leaving 9 bases unmatched. Germline V gene data show CDR1 as MNHEY and CDR2 as SMNVEV (reference sequence).

V and J are TRBV7-6 and TRBJ1-2, with TRBD1 matching over 12 bases. The germline V gene encodes CDR1 SGHVS and CDR2 FNYEAQ. Trimming removed 5 bases from V and 5 bases from J; junction bases left unmatched: 9. The CDR3 has 16 residues. The CDR3 region is CASSPGQGAKGYGYTF. Here the CDR3 DNA reads TGTGCCAGCAGCCCGGGACAGGGGGCTAAAGGGTATGGCTACACCTTC.

This sequence joins TRBV20-1 and TRBJ2-1; 10 bases match TRBD1. Germline-derived CDR1 and CDR2 are DFQATT and SNEGSKA (reference sequence). With 3 bases clipped from V and 7 bases from J, the junction kept 9 bases outside the gene matches. The CDR3 extends over 15 amino acids. This chain's CDR3 is CSASSPGQGKNEQFF. The CDR3, as DNA: TGCAGTGCTAGTTCTCCGGGACAGGGGAAGAATGAGCAGTTCTTC.

This chain links TRBV19 with TRBJ2-1; TRBD2 aligns across 7 bases. CDR1 is LNHDA, CDR2 SQIVND, per germline (reference sequence). J gave up 4 bases and V 2 bases, and 2 bases lay outside the gene matches. The CDR3 totals 14 residues. The CDR3 loop reads CASSITSEYNEQFF. CDR3 bases: TGTGCCAGTAGTATAACTAGCGAGTACAATGAGCAGTTCTTC.

For the CDR3, the DNA is TGCGCCAGCAGCTTGGATGGCAGGGCGAACACTGAAGCTTTCTTT. It yields the protein CASSLDGRANTEAFF. The chain links TRBV5-1 to TRBJ1-1; D may be TRBD1 (5 bases). Trimming shortened V by 0 bases and J by 1 base, and 10 bases separated the two germline ends. This CDR3 contains 15 residues. CDR1 is SGHRS, CDR2 YFSETQ, per germline. Filled out from reference TRBV5-1 and TRBJ1-1, the complete variable domain reads KAGVTQTPRYLIKTRGQQVTLSCSPISGHRSVSWYQQTPGQGLQFLFEYFSETQRNKGNFPGRFSGRQFSNSRSEMNVSTLELGDSALYLCASSLDGRANTEAFFGQGTRLTVV.

V and J are TRBV5-1 and TRBJ2-7; 9 nucleotides agree with TRBD2. This CDR3 spans 14 amino acids. Germline values: CDR1 SGHRS, CDR2 YFSETQ. After removal of 4 bases from V and 2 bases from J, the junction contained 4 bases not matched to a gene. The CDR3 region is CASSPSGVTYEQYF. CDR3 DNA sequence: TGCGCCAGCAGCCCTAGCGGGGTCACCTACGAGCAGTACTTC.